The entry that follows covers one TCR beta chain sequence. The target antigen is unknown. From germline, CDR1 is MDHEN and CDR2 SYDVKM. Deletions cut 8 bases from V and 1 base from J, with 9 bases between. This CDR3 is 13 amino acids long. Regarding time point: baseline pretreatment blood. Treatment given: 15 Gy SBRT to primary tumor, nephrectomy 4 weeks later. The sample belongs to a study of radiation and T cells in renal cell carcinoma. The protocol was immunoSEQ multiplex PCR, while the TCRdb copy is restricted to in-frame clones and leaves out a portion. The sample holds 150,000 or so clones, around 90% seen once. Study-wide results and caveats: Top tumor clonotypes rose in blood 2 weeks post-radiation, then contracted.

The chain uses TRBV28 and TRBJ1-5, with no clear D. This receptor was taken from a woman aged 65 to 85 with renal cell carcinoma. Specimen: blood, collected from a patient whose treatment included radiotherapy and nephrectomy. CDR3 sequence (DNA): TGTGCCAGCCGCGCCGGGAGCAATCAGCCCCAGCATTTT. This encodes CASRAGSNQPQHF.